This TCR beta chain was captured by sequencing in a study of T cells after yellow fever vaccination. This clonotype has a count of ten or more. The antigen remains undetermined. J gave up 1 base and V 2 bases, and 1 base lay outside the gene matches. The germline CDR1 and CDR2 sequences are SQVTM and ANQGSEA. This CDR3 is built from 14 residues. TCRdb re-derived calls from the 5' RACE reads in MiXCR, one entry per CDR3 protein. The sample yields about 57,000 distinct CDR3 sequences, less than 8.5% seen once. General study results and limits: Clones that expanded after primary vaccination mostly reappeared after the booster (roughly 95% CD4, 75% to 90% CD8). There was a small share of clonotypes that showed up in both the CD4 and CD8 compartments.

The sequence was collected from a man aged 25-45 years who received the YFV17D yellow fever vaccine. The material was CD8+ T cells sorted from PBMCs, obtained 15 days after the yellow fever booster vaccination. The gene calls are TRBV29-1 and TRBJ2-1; 8 nucleotides match TRBD2. The CDR3 DNA reads as TGCAGCGTTGAAACTAGCGGTTCCTACAATGAGCAGTTCTTC. Translated: CSVETSGSYNEQFF.